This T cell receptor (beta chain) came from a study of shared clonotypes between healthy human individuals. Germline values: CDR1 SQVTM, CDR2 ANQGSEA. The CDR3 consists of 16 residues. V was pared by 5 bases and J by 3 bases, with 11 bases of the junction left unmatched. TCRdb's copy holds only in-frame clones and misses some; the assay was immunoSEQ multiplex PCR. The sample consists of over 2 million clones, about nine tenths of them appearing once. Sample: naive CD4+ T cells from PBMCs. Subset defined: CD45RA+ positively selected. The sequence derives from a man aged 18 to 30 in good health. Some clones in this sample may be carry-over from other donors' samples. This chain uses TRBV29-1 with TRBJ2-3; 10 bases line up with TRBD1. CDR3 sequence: CSVKTSGTGVTDTQYF. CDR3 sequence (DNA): TGCAGCGTTAAGACCTCCGGGACAGGGGTGACAGATACGCAGTATTTT.